The 28 T cell receptor beta chains reported below all come from one sample, sequenced in a study of blood T cell repertoires in COVID-19. Profiling relied on immunoSEQ multiplex PCR, and the TCRdb table lists in-frame clones only, not all of them. This sample yields more than 450,000 clones, of which roughly 87% are seen a single time; under 0.85% belongs to the top ten. Sample: PBMCs or T cells enriched from blood (not recorded which). The receptors stem from a woman between 18 and 30 years old who had recovered from COVID-19.

This clone was seen a few times. The V and J genes are TRBV3-1 (or the pseudogene TRBV3-2) and TRBJ1-2, with D maybe TRBD1 (6 bases). V was shortened by 3 bases and J by 4 bases, with 18 bases between the two germline ends. Germline CDR1 and CDR2: LGHDT and YNNKEL (reference sequence). The CDR3 length is 16 residues. This CDR3 is CASSHRRTEIFYGYTF. CDR3 sequence (DNA): TGTGCCAGCAGCCACCGTAGGACAGAGATATTCTATGGCTACACCTTC.

The genes are TRBV10-3 and TRBJ2-1; D is unclear. Deletions cut 3 bases from V and 0 bases from J, with 9 bases between. CDR1 is ENHRY, CDR2 SYGVKD, per germline. The CDR3 runs to 15 residues. CDR3 DNA: TGTGCCATCAGTGAAATAGCCACCTCCTACAATGAGCAGTTCTTC. Its translation: CAISEIATSYNEQFF.

The chain is built from TRBV5-4 and TRBJ2-7, with 10 bases identical to TRBD1. The junction had 5 bases not matched to a gene; V was cut back by 3 bases and J by 5 bases. This CDR3 spans 14 amino acids. Germline V gene data show CDR1 as SGHNT and CDR2 as YYREEE (reference sequence). The CDR3 DNA reads TGTGCCAGCAGCTCCCGGGACAGGGGCCACGAGCAGTACTTC. It is translated as CASSSRDRGHEQYF.

The V gene is TRBV25-1, the J gene TRBJ2-7; the match to TRBD1 covers 7 bases. Losses at the gene ends were 4 bases for V and 3 bases for J; bases not matched to a gene: 3. The germline V gene has CDR1 MGHDK and CDR2 SYGVNS. CDR3 length: 13 amino acids. Here the CDR3 reads CASSGRQGYEQYF. CDR3 nucleotides: TGTGCCAGCAGTGGTAGACAGGGCTACGAGCAGTACTTC.

In this sample, this clone turned up once. The J gene is TRBJ2-1, the V gene TRBV6-1; maybe TRBD2 (5 bases). V lost 2 bases and J lost 8, with 22 bases in between. The germline CDR1 and CDR2 sequences are MNHNS and SASEGT. CDR3 length: 17 amino acids. This CDR3 is CASSENPPSGDIDEQFF. The CDR3 DNA sequence: TGTGCCAGCAGTGAAAATCCCCCCAGCGGTGATATCGATGAGCAGTTCTTC.

This clone was seen once. V gene TRBV6-6 combines with J gene TRBJ1-1; D is ambiguous. V was pared by 6 bases and J by 4 bases, with 12 bases between. Germline CDR1 and CDR2: MNHNY and SVGAGI (reference sequence). The CDR3 is 13 residues long. DNA for the CDR3: TGTGCCAGCAGCAAAGGAGGCGGCACTGAAGCTTTCTTT. Protein product: CASSKGGGTEAFF.

This chain connects TRBV11-2 to TRBJ2-7, with 7 bases lining up with TRBD1. The V segment lost 4 bases and the J segment 1 base; nucleotides outside the gene matches: 7. The CDR3 loop spans 15 amino acids. Germline CDR1 reads SGHAT; CDR2 reads FQNNGV. The CDR3 is CASSSTTGMSYEQYF. The DNA for the CDR3 is TGTGCCAGCAGCTCGACGACAGGGATGTCCTACGAGCAGTACTTC.

This clone was observed once. The V and J genes are TRBV2 and TRBJ1-1; TRBD1 agrees at 7 bases. The ends lost 7 bases at V and 5 bases at J; junction bases unmatched: 10. Germline V CDR1 and CDR2: SNHLY, FYNNEI. The CDR3 spans 14 residues. The CDR3 reads CASTVTGEGTEAFF. Here the CDR3 DNA reads TGTGCCAGCACTGTAACAGGGGAAGGAACTGAAGCTTTCTTT. The whole variable domain, filled in from reference TRBV2 and TRBJ1-1, reads EPEVTQTPSHQVTQMGQEVILRCVPISNHLYFYWYRQILGQKVEFLVSFYNNEISEKSEIFDDQFSVERPDGSNFTLKIRSTKLEDSAMYFCASTVTGEGTEAFFGQGTRLTVV.

The V and J genes are TRBV7-9 and TRBJ1-4; no clear D. The CDR3 runs to 13 residues. The germline V gene encodes CDR1 SEHNR and CDR2 FQNEAQ (reference sequence). V was shortened by 6 bases and J by 8 bases, with 13 bases between the two germline ends. The CDR3 nucleotides are TGTGCCAGCAGACCGGACTCGGGGGAAAAACTGTTTTTT. This sequence encodes CASRPDSGEKLFF.

The V gene is TRBV12-5, the J gene TRBJ1-1; TRBD1 might be the D (5 bases). V lost 6 bases, J lost 4 bases, and 12 bases lay in between. This CDR3 has 13 amino acids. Germline V gene data show CDR1 as LGHNT and CDR2 as FRNRAP. The CDR3 DNA reads as TGTGCTAGTGGCCACCTCGGGGGCACTGAAGCTTTCTTT. This gives the protein CASGHLGGTEAFF. The entire variable domain, with the rest obtained from reference TRBV12-5 and TRBJ1-1, is as follows: DARVTQTPRHKVTEMGQEVTMRCQPILGHNTVFWYRQTMMQGLELLAYFRNRAPLDDSGMPKDRFSAEMPDATLATLKIQPSEPRDSAVYFCASGHLGGTEAFFGQGTRLTVV.

CDR3 sequence: CADGGRGSPPQHF. DNA for the CDR3: TGTGCCGACGGCGGGCGCGGATCACCGCCCCAGCATTTT. The chain uses TRBV24-1 and TRBJ1-5; no reliable D call. V lost 12 bases, J lost 9 bases, and 20 bases lay in between. This CDR3 comprises 13 residues. Germline values: CDR1 KGHDR, CDR2 SFDVKD.

CDR3 nucleotides: TGTGCCAGCAGTCCCCCCACAGGGGAAAGCACAGATACGCAGTATTTT. This codes for CASSPPTGESTDTQYF. This rearrangement joins TRBV27 to TRBJ2-3; 7 bases are a match to TRBD1. The junction had 8 bases not matched to a gene; V was cut back by 5 bases and J by 0 bases. The germline gives CDR1 MNHEY, CDR2 SMNVEV (reference sequence). The CDR3 is 16 amino acids.

This chain links TRBV5-1 with TRBJ1-4; D might be TRBD1 (6 bases). This CDR3 has 20 amino acids. Germline V gene sequence: CDR1 SGHRS, CDR2 YFSETQ. The germline V and J ends were trimmed by 0 bases and 6 bases, with 27 bases remaining between them. CDR3 sequence reads: CASSLGGSRGPIPGDEKLFF. The DNA for the CDR3 is TGCGCCAGCAGCTTGGGGGGAAGCAGGGGCCCCATTCCAGGAGATGAAAAACTGTTTTTT.

This clone was picked up a small number of times. This chain links TRBV2 with TRBJ2-5, with D maybe TRBD1 (6 bases). The V end lost 3 bases, the J end lost 1 base, and 12 bases lay between the germline ends. The CDR3 sequence is 15 residues long. Germline-derived CDR1 and CDR2 are SNHLY and FYNNEI. CDR3 DNA: TGTGCCAGCAGTGAGACAAGGGACACCCAAGAGACCCAGTACTTC. Translated: CASSETRDTQETQYF.

The chain carries TRBV7-8 and TRBJ2-5; TRBD2 might be the D (5 bases). Trimming pared 0 bases from V and 2 bases from J, leaving 13 bases between. Germline-derived CDR1 and CDR2 are SGHVS and FQNEAQ. The CDR3 extends over 16 amino acids. The CDR3 DNA follows: TGTGCCAGCAGCTTAGCTTTTCGGGGTCAACAAGAGACCCAGTACTTC. It encodes CASSLAFRGQQETQYF.

J is TRBJ1-4 and V is TRBV5-5; perhaps TRBD1 as D (5 bases). The CDR3 has 15 amino acids. The V gene lost 2 bases and the J gene lost 4 bases, with 12 bases spanning the gap. Germline loops: CDR1 SGHKS, CDR2 YYEKEE (reference sequence). CDR3 coding DNA: TGTGCCAGCAGCTTTCCAACCGGGGGTAATGAAAAACTGTTTTTT. Translating gives CASSFPTGGNEKLFF.

The chain carries TRBV2 and TRBJ2-2; 8 bases line up with TRBD1. In germline, CDR1 is SNHLY, CDR2 FYNNEI. CDR3 length: 16 residues. The V and J ends lost 3 bases and 0 bases, in that order; junction bases with no gene match: 3. This chain's CDR3 is CASSDRGPANTGELFF. The DNA for the CDR3 is TGTGCCAGCAGTGACAGGGGGCCCGCGAACACCGGGGAGCTGTTTTTT.

This clone was recorded a few times. The chain is built from TRBV7-9 and TRBJ2-7, with 12 nucleotides matching TRBD1. V trimming: 3 bases; J trimming: 9 bases; junction bases outside the gene matches: 6. The CDR3 has 14 residues. Germline loops: CDR1 SEHNR, CDR2 FQNEAQ (reference sequence). The CDR3 nucleotides are TGTGCCAGCAGCTTTGGGGACAGGGGGCTCCTGCAGTACTTC. Translating it yields CASSFGDRGLLQYF.

V is TRBV5-1 and J is TRBJ1-4; possibly TRBD1 for D (6 bases). V lost 1 base and J 4 bases, leaving 11 bases between the germline ends. The CDR3 is 15 amino acids. Germline V CDR1 and CDR2: SGHRS, YFSETQ. CDR3 amino acids: CASSLRTAGNEKLFF. The CDR3 nucleotides are TGCGCCAGCAGCTTGAGGACAGCCGGTAATGAAAAACTGTTTTTT.

The rearrangement uses TRBV28 and TRBJ2-6; a weak D match, TRBD1 (6 bases). The germline V gene has CDR1 MDHEN and CDR2 SYDVKM. This CDR3 is built from 14 residues. Trimming took 5 bases from V and 3 from J, leaving 8 bases between them. The CDR3 nucleotides are TGTGCCAGCAGTCTAGGGGGTGGGGCCAACGTCCTGACTTTC. Translated, it gives CASSLGGGANVLTF.

This chain uses TRBV5-1 with TRBJ2-2, with D maybe TRBD1 (5 bases). This CDR3 has 14 residues. Germline values: CDR1 SGHRS, CDR2 YFSETQ. V dropped 6 bases and J dropped 3 bases, with 12 bases sitting between them. In nucleotides, the CDR3 is TGCGCCAGCACCATGTTACAGGACACCGGGGAGCTGTTTTTT. Amino acids: CASTMLQDTGELFF.

This clone was observed a few times. V is TRBV5-1 and J is TRBJ1-2; D gene uncertain. This CDR3 is built from 12 residues. V was pared by 5 bases and J by 3 bases, with 8 bases between. Germline values: CDR1 SGHRS, CDR2 YFSETQ. CDR3 sequence: CASSSFDYGYTF. CDR3 nucleotide sequence: TGCGCCAGCAGTTCTTTCGACTATGGCTACACCTTC.

The V gene is TRBV5-1, the J gene TRBJ2-5, with D tentatively TRBD2 (5 bases). The CDR3 extends over 13 amino acids. The V gene's germline CDR1 is SGHRS and CDR2 YFSETQ. Trimming removed 0 bases at V and 7 bases at J, with 10 bases between. The CDR3: CASSLAYEGTQYF. The CDR3 nucleotides read TGCGCCAGCAGCTTGGCCTATGAGGGGACCCAGTACTTC.

In its sample, this clone was seen once. The chain is built from TRBV12-5 and TRBJ1-2; 9 bases map to TRBD1. Germline CDR1 is LGHNT and CDR2 is FRNRAP. The CDR3 contains 14 residues. Trimming removed 6 bases from V and 6 bases from J; junction bases left unmatched: 8. CDR3 in amino acids: CASGIPGQGDGYTF. The CDR3 DNA reads TGTGCTAGTGGAATCCCGGGACAGGGAGATGGCTACACCTTC.

This chain connects TRBV7-2 to TRBJ2-4; tentatively, D is TRBD1 (5 bases). CDR3 size: 16 residues. The V end was cut by 4 bases, the J end by 0 bases, with 13 bases between. The V gene's germline CDR1 is SGHTA and CDR2 FQGNSA. CDR3 DNA: TGTGCCAGCAGCTCAGAACCTAGGGGAGCCAAAAACATTCAGTACTTC. This sequence encodes CASSSEPRGAKNIQYF. The entire variable domain, with the rest obtained from reference TRBV7-2 and TRBJ2-4, is as follows: GAGVSQSPSNKVTEKGKDVELRCDPISGHTALYWYRQSLGQGLEFLIYFQGNSAPDKSGLPSDRFSAERTGGSVSTLTIQRTQQEDSAVYLCASSSEPRGAKNIQYFGAGTRLSVL.

The rearrangement links TRBV30 to TRBJ2-7, with 10 bases that match TRBD1. Trimming removed 5 bases from V and 0 bases from J; junction bases left unmatched: 16. This CDR3 has 18 residues. Germline lookup yields CDR1 GTSNPN and CDR2 SVGIG (reference sequence). The CDR3 spells CAWAYRDRGYRGSYEQYF. The CDR3 DNA reads TGTGCCTGGGCTTACCGGGACAGGGGTTATCGGGGCTCCTACGAGCAGTACTTC.

The V and J genes are TRBV28 and TRBJ1-3; D perhaps matches TRBD1 (5 bases). Looked up from germline, CDR1 is MDHEN and CDR2 is SYDVKM. With 5 bases removed from V and 0 bases from J, the gap between germline ends came to 11 bases. The CDR3 sequence is 15 residues long. The CDR3 here is CASSPDSSSGNTIYF. As DNA, the CDR3 is TGTGCCAGCAGTCCCGACAGCAGCTCTGGAAACACCATATATTTT. The whole variable domain, filled in from reference TRBV28 and TRBJ1-3, reads DVKVTQSSRYLVKRTGEKVFLECVQDMDHENMFWYRQDPGLGLRLIYFSYDVKMKEKGDIPEGYSVSREKKERFSLILESASTNQTSMYLCASSPDSSSGNTIYFGEGSWLTVV.

The chain joins TRBV3-1 (or the pseudogene TRBV3-2) to TRBJ1-2; D may be TRBD1 (5 bases). In germline, CDR1 is LGHDT, CDR2 YNNKEL (reference sequence). Trimming cost V 3 bases and J 6 bases, with 20 bases left between them. This CDR3 has 16 amino acids. CDR3 DNA: TGTGCCAGCAGCCATTTGATATCAACGGGGGAAAATGGCTACACCTTC. Translated: CASSHLISTGENGYTF.